This is a list of T cell receptor beta chains from one sample in a study of T cell responses to AZD1222 COVID-19 vaccine. Libraries were prepared by immunoSEQ multiplex PCR; TCRdb keeps only in-frame clonotypes and omits some of them. The data contain about 150,000 clones, 80% to 95% of them singletons. The sequenced sample was peripheral blood, obtained on day 0 of MenACWY control vaccination. All receptors derive from an adult in good health. Both conserved end residues are part of each CDR3. D genes are given only for firm matches. Expanded clones get a size class; other rows say once, few or many, or leave the size out.

J: TRBJ2-3; size: NA; V: TRBV7-2; D: NA; DNA: TGTGCCAGCAGCTTACAGGCGGGATCGACAGATACGCAGTATTTT; CDR3: CASSLQAGSTDTQYF
J: TRBJ1-1; size: once; V: TRBV27; D: TRBD1; DNA: TGTGCCAGCAGTCCTCCGACAGGGGTCAACACTGAAGCTTTCTTT; CDR3: CASSPPTGVNTEAFF
J: TRBJ2-7; size: once; V: TRBV10-1; D: NA; DNA: TGCGCCAGCAGTGCAGGCAGGGACCTCAACGAGCAGTACTTC; CDR3: CASSAGRDLNEQYF
J: TRBJ2-1; size: NA; V: TRBV9; D: NA; DNA: TGTGCCAGCAGCGTGGGCTTCGGGACTCCCGACAATGAGCAGTTCTTC; CDR3: CASSVGFGTPDNEQFF
J: TRBJ1-3; size: once; V: TRBV18; D: NA; DNA: TGTGCCAGCTCACCACCTTCGATTGAGCCCCGAAACACCATATATTTT; CDR3: CASSPPSIEPRNTIYF
J: TRBJ1-6; size: NA; V: TRBV3-1/TRBV3-2; D: NA; DNA: TGTGCCAGCAGCCAAGGCACCTGGAATAATTCACCCCTCCACTTT; CDR3: CASSQGTWNNSPLHF
J: TRBJ2-1; size: NA; V: TRBV5-1; D: TRBD2; DNA: TGCGCCAGCAGCTTGGCGGGGGGGCGTAATGAGCAGTTCTTC; CDR3: CASSLAGGRNEQFF
J: TRBJ2-3; size: NA; V: TRBV7-3; D: NA; DNA: TGTGCCAGCTCAGGGGGGAGAACCAGCACAGATACGCAGTATTTT; CDR3: CASSGGRTSTDTQYF
J: TRBJ1-1; size: NA; V: TRBV19; D: TRBD1; DNA: TGTGCCAGTAGGGTAACAGGGGGCTTTGAAGCTTTCTTT; CDR3: CASRVTGGFEAFF
J: TRBJ2-7; size: NA; V: TRBV27; D: NA; DNA: TGTGCCAGCAGTTCCCATCCGGGATTAGGGGTCTACGAGCAGTACTTC; CDR3: CASSSHPGLGVYEQYF
J: TRBJ1-5; size: NA; V: TRBV19; D: NA; DNA: TGTGCCAGTAGTACCATTACAACTCAGCCCCAGCATTTT; CDR3: CASSTITTQPQHF
J: TRBJ2-5; size: NA; V: TRBV10-3; D: TRBD1; DNA: TGTGCCATCAGTGAGTCGATGGATGACAGGGGAGAGACCCAGTACTTC; CDR3: CAISESMDDRGETQYF
J: TRBJ2-1; size: NA; V: TRBV3-1/TRBV3-2; D: TRBD2; DNA: TGTGCCAGCAGCCCCCCAAAGCGGGGGGGCTATGAGCAGTTCTTC; CDR3: CASSPPKRGGYEQFF
J: TRBJ1-1; size: NA; V: TRBV29-1; D: TRBD1; DNA: TGCAGCGCTTATTCAGGGGGCACTGAAGCTTTCTTT; CDR3: CSAYSGGTEAFF
J: TRBJ1-1; size: once; V: TRBV6-5; D: NA; DNA: TGTGCCAGCAGCTTACACGTTAACACTGAAGCTTTCTTT; CDR3: CASSLHVNTEAFF
J: TRBJ2-7; size: NA; V: TRBV6-5; D: TRBD2; DNA: TGTGCCAGCAGGGTAGCGGGGGGAATCTACGAGCAGTACTTC; CDR3: CASRVAGGIYEQYF